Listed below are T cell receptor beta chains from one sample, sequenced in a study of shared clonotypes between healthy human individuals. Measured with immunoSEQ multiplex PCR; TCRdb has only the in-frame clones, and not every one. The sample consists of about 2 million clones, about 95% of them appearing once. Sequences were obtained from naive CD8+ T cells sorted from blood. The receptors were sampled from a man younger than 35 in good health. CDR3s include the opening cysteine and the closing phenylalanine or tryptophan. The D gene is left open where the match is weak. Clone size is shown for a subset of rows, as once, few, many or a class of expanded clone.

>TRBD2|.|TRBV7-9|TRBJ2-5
CASSLAASGSETQYF
TGTGCCAGCAGCTTAGCAGCTAGCGGGAGTGAGACCCAGTACTTC
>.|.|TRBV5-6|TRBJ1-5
CASSLGAGALNQPQHF
TGTGCCAGCAGCTTGGGGGCGGGGGCCCTCAATCAGCCCCAGCATTTT
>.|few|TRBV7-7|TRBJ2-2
CASSPDNTGELFF
TGTGCTAGCAGCCCGGATAACACCGGGGAGCTGTTTTTT
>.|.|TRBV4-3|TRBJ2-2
CASSQVSPGGELFF
TGCGCCAGCAGCCAAGTCAGCCCAGGCGGGGAGCTGTTTTTT
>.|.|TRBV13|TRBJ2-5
CASSSDISEGGPETQYF
TGTGCCAGCAGCTCAGACATCTCCGAGGGGGGACCGGAGACCCAGTACTTC
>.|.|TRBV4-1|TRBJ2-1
CASSQDGFTEQFF
TGCGCCAGCAGCCAAGATGGGTTTACTGAGCAGTTCTTC
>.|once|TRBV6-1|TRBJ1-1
CASSEGGWGTEAFF
TGTGCCAGCAGTGAAGGGGGGTGGGGCACTGAAGCTTTCTTT
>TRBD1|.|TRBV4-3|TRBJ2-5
CASSQELRGQGRRSGTQYF
TGCGCCAGCAGCCAAGAGCTCCGGGGACAGGGTAGACGATCAGGGACCCAGTACTTC
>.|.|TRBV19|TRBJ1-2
CASTDLINYGYTF
TGTGCCAGTACGGACCTGATCAACTATGGCTACACCTTC
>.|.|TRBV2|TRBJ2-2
CASSRGFTNTGELFF
TGTGCCAGCAGTAGAGGGTTTACGAACACCGGGGAGCTGTTTTTT
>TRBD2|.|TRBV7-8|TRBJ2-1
CASSSWTSGNEQFF
TGTGCCAGCAGCTCCTGGACTAGCGGGAATGAGCAGTTCTTC
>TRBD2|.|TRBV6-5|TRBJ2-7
CASSYSWGGYEQYF
TGTGCCAGCAGTTACTCGTGGGGGGGCTACGAGCAGTACTTC
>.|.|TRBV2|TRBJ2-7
CASSEKGFHEQYF
TGTGCCAGCAGTGAAAAAGGCTTCCACGAGCAGTACTTC
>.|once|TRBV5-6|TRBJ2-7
CASSPFGLGLPYF
TGTGCCAGCAGCCCCTTCGGTTTGGGGTTACCGTACTTC